A selection of T cell receptor beta chains follows, all from one sample in a study of spatial heterogeneity in lung cancer. TCRdb called the 5' RACE reads again in MiXCR, with one record for every CDR3 protein. The sample gives about 21,000 distinct CDR3 sequences, approximately 6.2% of which show up once; around a third is in the top ten. The sample consisted of PBMCs, taken at surgery. The receptors originated from a male donor with early-stage non-small cell lung cancer. The CDR3 runs from the conserved cysteine through the conserved F or W. A D gene is named only where the DNA matches it firmly. The size field reads once, few, many or a size class.

TRBD2	many	TRBV9	TRBJ2-2	TGTGCCAGCACGGTACTAGCGGGGGCGAACACCGGGGAGCTGTTTTTT	CASTVLAGANTGELFF
NA	many	TRBV2	TRBJ2-7	TGTGCCAGCAGTGGGACAGCGTATCCCTACGAGCAGTACTTC	CASSGTAYPYEQYF
NA	many	TRBV18	TRBJ1-5	TGTGCCACAGCCAGAAGTGGATCCGAGGCCCAGCATTTT	CATARSGSEAQHF
TRBD2	many	TRBV19	TRBJ2-1	TGTGCCAGTAGTACGCGGGGGGGTTCCTACAATGAGCAGTTCTTC	CASSTRGGSYNEQFF
NA	medium-sized	TRBV7-9	TRBJ1-6	TGTGCCAGCAGCTTAACGGCAAACTATAATTCACCCCTCCACTTT	CASSLTANYNSPLHF
TRBD1	many	TRBV7-2	TRBJ1-5	TGTGCCAGCAGCGCCTACAGGGGAGCGCAGCCCCAGCATTTT	CASSAYRGAQPQHF
TRBD2	few	TRBV25-1	TRBJ2-5	TGTGCCAGCAGTGAATGGGGGGGACTAGTGGAGACCCAGTACTTC	CASSEWGGLVETQYF
TRBD1	many	TRBV9	TRBJ2-5	TGTGCCAGCAGCGTAAATACCGGGACAGGGATAGAGACCCAGTACTTC	CASSVNTGTGIETQYF
TRBD2	many	TRBV29-1	TRBJ2-1	TGCAGCGCCCTAGCGGCAGCAAATGAGCAGTTCTTC	CSALAAANEQFF
NA	many	TRBV7-2	TRBJ1-2	TGTGCCAGCAGCCCATCCGGGACCGCCCCGAATGGCTACACCTTC	CASSPSGTAPNGYTF
NA	many	TRBV12-3/TRBV12-4	TRBJ1-6	TGTGCCAGCAGTCCGACAAGTTCCTATAATTCACCCCTCCACTTT	CASSPTSSYNSPLHF